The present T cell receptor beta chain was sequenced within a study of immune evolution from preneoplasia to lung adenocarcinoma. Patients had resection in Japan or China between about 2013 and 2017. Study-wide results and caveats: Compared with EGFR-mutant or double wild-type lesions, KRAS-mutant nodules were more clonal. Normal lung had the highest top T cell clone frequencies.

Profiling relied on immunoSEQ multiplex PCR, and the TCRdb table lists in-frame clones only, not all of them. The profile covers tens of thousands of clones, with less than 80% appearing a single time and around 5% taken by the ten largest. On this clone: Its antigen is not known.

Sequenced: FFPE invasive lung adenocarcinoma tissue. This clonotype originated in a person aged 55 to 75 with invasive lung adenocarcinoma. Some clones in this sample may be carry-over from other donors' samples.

This CDR3 reads CASSSGGRRTGELFF. Here the CDR3 DNA reads TGTGCCAGCAGTTCGGGCGGGAGACGCACCGGGGAGCTGTTTTTT. The chain combines TRBV28 with TRBJ2-2; 7 bases agree with TRBD2. Germline CDR1 is MDHEN and CDR2 is SYDVKM. The ends lost 4 bases at V and 4 bases at J; junction bases unmatched: 6. There are 15 residues in the CDR3.